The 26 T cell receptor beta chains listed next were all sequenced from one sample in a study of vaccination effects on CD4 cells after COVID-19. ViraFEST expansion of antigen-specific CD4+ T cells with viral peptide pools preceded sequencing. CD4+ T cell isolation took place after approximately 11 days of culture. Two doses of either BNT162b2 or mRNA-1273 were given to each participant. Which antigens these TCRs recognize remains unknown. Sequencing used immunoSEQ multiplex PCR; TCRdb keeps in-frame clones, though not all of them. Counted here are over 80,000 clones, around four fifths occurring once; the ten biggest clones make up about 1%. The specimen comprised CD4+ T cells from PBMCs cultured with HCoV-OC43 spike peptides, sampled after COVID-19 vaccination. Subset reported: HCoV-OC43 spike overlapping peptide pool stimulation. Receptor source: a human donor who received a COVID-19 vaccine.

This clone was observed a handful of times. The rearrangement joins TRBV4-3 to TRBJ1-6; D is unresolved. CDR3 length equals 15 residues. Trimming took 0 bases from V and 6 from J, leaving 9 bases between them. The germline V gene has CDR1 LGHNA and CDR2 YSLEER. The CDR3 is CASSQDWQANSPLHF. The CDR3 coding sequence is TGCGCCAGCAGCCAAGATTGGCAGGCTAATTCACCCCTCCACTTT.

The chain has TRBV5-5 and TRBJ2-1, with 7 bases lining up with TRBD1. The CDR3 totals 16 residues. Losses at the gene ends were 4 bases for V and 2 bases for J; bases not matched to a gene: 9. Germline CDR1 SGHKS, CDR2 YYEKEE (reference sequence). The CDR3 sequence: CASSRARTGAYNEQFF. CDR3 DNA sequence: TGTGCCAGCAGCCGGGCTAGGACAGGAGCCTACAATGAGCAGTTCTTC. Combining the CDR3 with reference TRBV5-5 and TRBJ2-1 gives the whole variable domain DAGVTQSPTHLIKTRGQQVTLRCSPISGHKSVSWYQQVLGQGPQFIFQYYEKEERGRGNFPDRFSARQFPNYSSELNVNALLLGDSALYLCASSRARTGAYNEQFFGPGTRLTVL.

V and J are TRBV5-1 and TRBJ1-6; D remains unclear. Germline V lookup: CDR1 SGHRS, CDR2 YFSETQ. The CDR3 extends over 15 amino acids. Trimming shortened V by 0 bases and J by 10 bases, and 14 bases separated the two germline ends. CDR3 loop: CASSLVPRSDSPLHF. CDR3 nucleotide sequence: TGCGCCAGCAGCTTGGTTCCCAGGTCAGACTCACCCCTCCACTTT.

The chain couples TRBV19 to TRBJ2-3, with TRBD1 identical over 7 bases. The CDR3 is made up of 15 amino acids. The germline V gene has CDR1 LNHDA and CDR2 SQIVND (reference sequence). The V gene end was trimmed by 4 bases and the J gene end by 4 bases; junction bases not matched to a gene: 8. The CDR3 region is CASSKGARSADTQYF. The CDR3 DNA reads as TGTGCCAGTAGTAAGGGGGCGAGAAGCGCAGATACGCAGTATTTT. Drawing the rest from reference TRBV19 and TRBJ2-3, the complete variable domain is DGGITQSPKYLFRKEGQNVTLSCEQNLNHDAMYWYRQDPGQGLRLIYYSQIVNDFQKGDIAEGYSVSREKKESFPLTVTSAQKNPTAFYLCASSKGARSADTQYFGPGTRLTVL.

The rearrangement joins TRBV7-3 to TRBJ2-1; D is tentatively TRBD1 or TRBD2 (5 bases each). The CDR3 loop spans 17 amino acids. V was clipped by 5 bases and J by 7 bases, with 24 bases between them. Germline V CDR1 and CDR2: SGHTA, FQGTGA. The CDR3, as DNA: TGTGCCAGCAGCCCAGCCGCAGTGGGGTCCGGGGCGAATGAGCAGTTCTTC. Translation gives CASSPAAVGSGANEQFF.

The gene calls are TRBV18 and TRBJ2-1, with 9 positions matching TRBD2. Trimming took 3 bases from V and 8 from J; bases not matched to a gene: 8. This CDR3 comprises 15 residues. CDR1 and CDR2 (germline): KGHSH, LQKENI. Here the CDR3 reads CASSPLRGGGDEQFF. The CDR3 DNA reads TGTGCCAGCTCACCTTTGCGGGGGGGCGGGGATGAGCAGTTCTTC.

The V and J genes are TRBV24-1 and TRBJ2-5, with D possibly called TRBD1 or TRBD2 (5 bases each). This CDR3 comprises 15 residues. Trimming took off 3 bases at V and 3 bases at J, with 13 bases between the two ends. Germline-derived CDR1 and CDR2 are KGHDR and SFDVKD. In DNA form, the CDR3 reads TGTGCCACCAGTGATACCACCGGGACGAAAGAGACCCAGTACTTC. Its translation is CATSDTTGTKETQYF.

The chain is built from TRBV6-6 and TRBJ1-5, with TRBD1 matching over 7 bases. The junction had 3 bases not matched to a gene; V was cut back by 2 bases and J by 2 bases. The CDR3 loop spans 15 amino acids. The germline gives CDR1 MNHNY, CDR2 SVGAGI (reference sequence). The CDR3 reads CASSYQGDGNQPQHF. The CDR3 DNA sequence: TGTGCCAGCAGTTACCAGGGGGATGGCAATCAGCCCCAGCATTTT.

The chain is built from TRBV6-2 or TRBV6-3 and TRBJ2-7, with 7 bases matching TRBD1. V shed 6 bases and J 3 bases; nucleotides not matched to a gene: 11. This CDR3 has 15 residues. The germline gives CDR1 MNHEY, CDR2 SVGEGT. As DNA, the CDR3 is TGTGCCAGCAGCGTCGCCGGACAGGCTATCTACGAGCAGTACGTC. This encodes CASSVAGQAIYEQYV.

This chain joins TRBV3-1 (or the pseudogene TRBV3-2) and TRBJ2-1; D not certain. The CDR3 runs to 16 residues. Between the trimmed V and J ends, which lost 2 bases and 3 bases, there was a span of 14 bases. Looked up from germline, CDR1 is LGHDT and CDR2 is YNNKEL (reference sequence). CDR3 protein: CASSQTPDSLYNEQFF. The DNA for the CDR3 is TGTGCCAGCAGCCAAACTCCGGATAGCCTCTACAATGAGCAGTTCTTC.

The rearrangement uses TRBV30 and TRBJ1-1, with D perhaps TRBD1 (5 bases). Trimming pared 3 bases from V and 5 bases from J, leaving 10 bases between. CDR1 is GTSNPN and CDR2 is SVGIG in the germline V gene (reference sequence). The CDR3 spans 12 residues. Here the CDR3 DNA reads TGTGCCTGGAGGGGGCAGTGGACTGAAGCTTTCTTT. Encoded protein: CAWRGQWTEAFF.

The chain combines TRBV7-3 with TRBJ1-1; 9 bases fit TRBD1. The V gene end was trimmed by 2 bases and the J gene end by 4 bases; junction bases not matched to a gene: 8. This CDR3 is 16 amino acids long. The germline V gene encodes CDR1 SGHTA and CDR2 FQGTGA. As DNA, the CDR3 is TGTGCCAGCAGCTTATCGGGAGGGACAGGGAGCACTGAAGCTTTCTTT. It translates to CASSLSGGTGSTEAFF.

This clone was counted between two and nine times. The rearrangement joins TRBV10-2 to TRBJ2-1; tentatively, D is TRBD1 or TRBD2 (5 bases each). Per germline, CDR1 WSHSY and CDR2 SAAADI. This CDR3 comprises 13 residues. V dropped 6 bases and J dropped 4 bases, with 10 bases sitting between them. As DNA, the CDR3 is TGCGCCAGCAGCCCCGGGGCGTACAATGAGCAGTTCTTC. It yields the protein CASSPGAYNEQFF.

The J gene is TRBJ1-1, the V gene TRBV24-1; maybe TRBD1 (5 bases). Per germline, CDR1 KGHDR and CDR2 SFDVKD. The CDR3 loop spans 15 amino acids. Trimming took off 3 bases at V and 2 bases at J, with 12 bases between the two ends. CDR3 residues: CATSDNGGGNTEAFF. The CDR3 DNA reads TGTGCCACCAGTGATAACGGTGGGGGTAACACTGAAGCTTTCTTT.

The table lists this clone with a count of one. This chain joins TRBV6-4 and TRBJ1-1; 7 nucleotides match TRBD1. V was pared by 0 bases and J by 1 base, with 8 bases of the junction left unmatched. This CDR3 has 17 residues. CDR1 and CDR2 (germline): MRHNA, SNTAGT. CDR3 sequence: CASSDSRDREANTEAFF. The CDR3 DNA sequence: TGTGCCAGCAGTGACTCGAGAGACAGGGAGGCGAACACTGAAGCTTTCTTT.

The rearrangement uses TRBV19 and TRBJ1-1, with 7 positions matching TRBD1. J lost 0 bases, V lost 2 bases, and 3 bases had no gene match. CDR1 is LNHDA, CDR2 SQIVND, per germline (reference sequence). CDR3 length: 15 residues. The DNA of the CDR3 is TGTGCCAGTAGTATAATAGGGGGCATGAACACTGAAGCTTTCTTT. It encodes CASSIIGGMNTEAFF.

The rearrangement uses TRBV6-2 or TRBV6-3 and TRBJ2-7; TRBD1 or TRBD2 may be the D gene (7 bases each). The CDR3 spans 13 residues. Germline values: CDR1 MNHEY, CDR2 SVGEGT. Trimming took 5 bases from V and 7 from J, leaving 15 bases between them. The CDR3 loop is CASSNRQGGEQYV. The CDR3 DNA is TGTGCCAGCAGTAATCGACAGGGAGGGGAGCAGTACGTC.

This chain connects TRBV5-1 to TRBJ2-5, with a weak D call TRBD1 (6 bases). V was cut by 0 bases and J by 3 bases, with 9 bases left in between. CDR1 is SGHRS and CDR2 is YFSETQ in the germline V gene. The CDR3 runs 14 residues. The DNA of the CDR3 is TGCGCCAGCAGCTTGGGCAGGGGTGAAGAGACCCAGTACTTC. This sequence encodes CASSLGRGEETQYF.

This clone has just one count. The CDR3 loop reads CASSVAPGTDTQYF. For the CDR3, the DNA is TGTGCCAGCAGCGTAGCACCTGGCACAGATACGCAGTATTTT. The genes are TRBV9 and TRBJ2-3; D is uncertain. The CDR3 is made up of 14 amino acids. CDR1 and CDR2 (germline): SGDLS, YYNGEE. V dropped 0 bases and J dropped 1 base, with 6 bases sitting between them.

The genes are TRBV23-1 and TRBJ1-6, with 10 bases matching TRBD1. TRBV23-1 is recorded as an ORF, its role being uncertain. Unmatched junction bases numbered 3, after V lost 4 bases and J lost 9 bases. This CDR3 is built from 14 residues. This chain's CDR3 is CASSPRDRGSPLHF. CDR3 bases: TGCGCCAGCAGTCCCCGGGACAGGGGTTCACCCCTCCACTTT.

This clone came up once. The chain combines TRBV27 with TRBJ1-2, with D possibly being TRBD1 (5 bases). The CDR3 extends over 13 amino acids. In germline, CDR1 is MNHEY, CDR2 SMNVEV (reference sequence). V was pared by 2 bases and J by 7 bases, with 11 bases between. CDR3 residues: CASSLKGLFGYTF. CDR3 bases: TGTGCCAGCAGTTTAAAGGGGCTGTTTGGCTACACCTTC.

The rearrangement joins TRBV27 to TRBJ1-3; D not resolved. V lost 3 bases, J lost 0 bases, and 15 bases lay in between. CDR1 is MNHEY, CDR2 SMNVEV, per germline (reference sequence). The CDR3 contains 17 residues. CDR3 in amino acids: CASSFNLRTFSGNTIYF. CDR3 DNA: TGTGCCAGCAGTTTTAACCTCCGGACCTTCTCTGGAAACACCATATATTTT.

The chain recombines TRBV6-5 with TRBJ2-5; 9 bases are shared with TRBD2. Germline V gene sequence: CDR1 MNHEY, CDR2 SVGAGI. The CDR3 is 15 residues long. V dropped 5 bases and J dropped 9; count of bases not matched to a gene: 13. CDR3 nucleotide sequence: TGTGCCAGCAGTAGAGCGTTGCGGGGGGGGGCGGCCCAGTACTTC. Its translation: CASSRALRGGAAQYF.

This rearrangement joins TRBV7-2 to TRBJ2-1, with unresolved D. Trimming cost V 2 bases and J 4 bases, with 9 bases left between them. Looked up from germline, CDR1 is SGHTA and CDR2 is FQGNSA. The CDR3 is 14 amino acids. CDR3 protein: CASSLRSGYNEQFF. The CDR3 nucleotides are TGTGCCAGCAGCTTAAGGAGTGGGTACAATGAGCAGTTCTTC.

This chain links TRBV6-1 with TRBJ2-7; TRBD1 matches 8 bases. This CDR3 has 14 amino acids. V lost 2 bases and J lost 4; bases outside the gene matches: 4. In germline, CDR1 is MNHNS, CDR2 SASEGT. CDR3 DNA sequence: TGTGCCAGCAGTGAATCTCAGGGGGCTTACGAGCAGTACGTC. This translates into CASSESQGAYEQYV.

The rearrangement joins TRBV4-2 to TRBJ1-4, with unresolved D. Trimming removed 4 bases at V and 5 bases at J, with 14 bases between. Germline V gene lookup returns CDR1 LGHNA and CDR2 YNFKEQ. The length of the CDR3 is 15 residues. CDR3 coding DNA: TGTGCCAGCAGCCTTGACGGTGTGATCAATGAAAAACTGTTTTTT. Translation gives CASSLDGVINEKLFF.